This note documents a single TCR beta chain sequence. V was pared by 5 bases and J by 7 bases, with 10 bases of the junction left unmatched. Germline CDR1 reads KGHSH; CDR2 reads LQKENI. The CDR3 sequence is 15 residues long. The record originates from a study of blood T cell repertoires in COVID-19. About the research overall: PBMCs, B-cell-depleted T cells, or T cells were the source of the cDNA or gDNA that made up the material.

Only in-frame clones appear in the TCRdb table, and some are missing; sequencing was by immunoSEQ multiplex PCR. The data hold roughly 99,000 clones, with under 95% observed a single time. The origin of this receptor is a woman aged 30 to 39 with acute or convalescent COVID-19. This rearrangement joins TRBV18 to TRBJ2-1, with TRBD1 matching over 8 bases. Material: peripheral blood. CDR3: CASSSTGDPSNEQFF. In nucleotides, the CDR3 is TGTGCCAGCTCATCGACAGGGGACCCTTCGAATGAGCAGTTCTTC.